The present entry profiles one T cell receptor (beta chain) with its context. Its antigen is currently unknown. Trimming cost V 3 bases and J 3 bases, with 9 bases left between them. The CDR3 is 12 residues long. Germline V CDR1 and CDR2: DFQATT, SNEGSKA (reference sequence). This sample was included in a study of T cells in Graves' hyperthyroidism and ophthalmopathy. Points from the study as a whole: The model forecast ophthalmopathy, anticipating it by a median about six months before onset.

TCR beta CDR3 sequences were amplified from RNA transcripts. HTBI primers drove first-round RT-PCR of the TCR CDR3. From the multiplex PCR reads, TCRdb called clonotypes with MiXCR, one entry per CDR3 protein. The sample contains 400,000 to 450,000 distinct CDR3 sequences, 14% to 15% of which appear only once. The clonotype was recovered from a man aged 18 to 29 with Graves' ophthalmopathy. The chain links TRBV20-1 to TRBJ2-7; D unresolved. The specimen was blood. The CDR3: CSASIRDYEQYF. For the CDR3, the DNA is TGCAGTGCTAGTATCCGAGACTACGAGCAGTACTTC.